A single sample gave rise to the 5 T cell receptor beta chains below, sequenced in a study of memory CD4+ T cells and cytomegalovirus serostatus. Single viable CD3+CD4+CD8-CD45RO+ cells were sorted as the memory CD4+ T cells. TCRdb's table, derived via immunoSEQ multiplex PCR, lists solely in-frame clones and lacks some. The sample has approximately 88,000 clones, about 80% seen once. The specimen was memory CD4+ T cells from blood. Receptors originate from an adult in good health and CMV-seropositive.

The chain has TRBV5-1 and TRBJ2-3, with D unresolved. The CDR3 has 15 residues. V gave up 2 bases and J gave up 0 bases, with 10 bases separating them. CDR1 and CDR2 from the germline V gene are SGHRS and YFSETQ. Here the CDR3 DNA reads TGCGCCAGCAGCTTAGTGCGCGGAAGCACAGATACGCAGTATTTT. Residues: CASSLVRGSTDTQYF.

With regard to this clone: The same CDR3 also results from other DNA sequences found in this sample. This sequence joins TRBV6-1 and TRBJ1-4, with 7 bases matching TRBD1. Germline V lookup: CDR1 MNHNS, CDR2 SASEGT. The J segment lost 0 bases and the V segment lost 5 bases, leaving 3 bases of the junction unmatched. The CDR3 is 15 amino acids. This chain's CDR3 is CASSRGTATNEKLFF. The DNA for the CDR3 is TGTGCCAGCAGTCGAGGGACAGCAACTAATGAAAAACTGTTTTTT.

The chain's CDR3 is CASSSRQGNTEAFF. The CDR3 DNA reads TGCGCCAGCAGCAGCCGACAGGGTAACACTGAAGCTTTCTTT. This chain links TRBV4-1 with TRBJ1-1, with 7 bases that match TRBD1. The J segment lost 2 bases and the V segment lost 5 bases, leaving 5 bases of the junction unmatched. Germline assignment: CDR1 MGHRA and CDR2 YSYEKL. This CDR3 region has 14 residues.

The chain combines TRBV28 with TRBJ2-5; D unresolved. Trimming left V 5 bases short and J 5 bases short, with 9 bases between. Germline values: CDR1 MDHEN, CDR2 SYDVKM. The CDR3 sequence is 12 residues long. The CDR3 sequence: CASSQVHETQYF. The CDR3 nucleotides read TGTGCCAGCAGTCAGGTCCATGAGACCCAGTACTTC.

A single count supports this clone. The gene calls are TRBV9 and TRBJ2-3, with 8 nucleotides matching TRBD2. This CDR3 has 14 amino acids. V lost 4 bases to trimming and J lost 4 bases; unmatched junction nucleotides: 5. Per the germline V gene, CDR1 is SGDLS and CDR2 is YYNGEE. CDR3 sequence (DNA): TGTGCCAGCAGCCCCCGGGAGGGGGCAGATACGCAGTATTTT. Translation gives CASSPREGADTQYF.